This T cell receptor beta chain emerged from a study of blood T cell repertoires in COVID-19 (dated by TCRdb to about 2020). Concerning the study at large: Samples covering the acute and convalescent phases of COVID-19 were provided by collaborators in the United States, Italy and Spain. The material from the prospective study consisted of cDNA or gDNA derived from T cells, B-cell-depleted T cells, or PBMCs. Deeply sampled blood TCRbeta repertoires from subjects exposed to, actively infected with, or recovered from COVID-19 were included in the dataset. The repertoires were released in a freely available public database meant as a resource for research on the immune response to SARS-CoV-2. The samples were drawn from the first 160 participants of the ongoing ImmuneRACE study and from 1,254 subjects provided by 6 global collaborators. The sample metadata nearly always contained a de-identified subject ID, COVID-19 status, age in years and sex. Where available, HLA class I and class II types were obtained from metadata supplied by the sample provider rather than from assay-based typing.

From cysteine to phenylalanine, the CDR3 is 13 amino acids long. Left in the record is the CDR3 DNA by itself, 39 bases read in frame from the first base. The germline V gene encodes CDR1 KGHDR and CDR2 SFDVKD. At the junction V is shortened by 3 bases and J by 11 bases, with 15 bases in between. Here is what the overall study found, with its caveats: The quantity of clinical and demographic metadata differed by source and by participant and was supplied without curation.

TCRbeta CDR3 regions were amplified from genomic DNA using the immunoSEQ Assay, a bias-controlled multiplex PCR. The paper's data handling went like this. Within the assay, amplification of reference gene primers was used to estimate how many nucleated cells each sample contained. To quantify the absolute abundance of each unique TCRbeta CDR3 rearrangement, sequence reads were collapsed and filtered. For each sample, productive Simpson clonality was calculated by taking the square root of Simpson's diversity index across productive rearrangements. TCRdb took this table from immuneACCESS and kept in-frame rearrangements with V and J called. Such tables lack part of the clones; where checked against another copy, unresolved V genes explain under half of the gap, and the rest is unexplained. The V and J calls and clone size are taken from that table; D and trimming were inferred from the DNA. Counted in this sample were 290,000 or so clones; roughly 85% of them appeared once. The ten largest clonotypes hold roughly 5.3% of the sample.

This clone was recorded a few times. What this receptor recognizes is not known. There are no base qualities to consult, and no much larger clone falls within one base. Collaborating institutions collected whole blood in K2EDTA tubes following their own protocols. For TCRbeta analysis, collaborator samples were shipped as frozen whole blood, as isolated PBMCs, or as DNA extracted from either sample type. Source material: peripheral blood. The V and J genes are TRBV24-1 and TRBJ1-2; perhaps TRBD1 is the D gene, with 5 bases matching. The receptor was derived from a man aged 50-59 years with active or convalescent COVID-19. The CDR3 protein is CATSDGGADDYTF. The nucleotide sequence reads TGTGCCACCAGTGATGGCGGGGCAGATGATTACACCTTC.